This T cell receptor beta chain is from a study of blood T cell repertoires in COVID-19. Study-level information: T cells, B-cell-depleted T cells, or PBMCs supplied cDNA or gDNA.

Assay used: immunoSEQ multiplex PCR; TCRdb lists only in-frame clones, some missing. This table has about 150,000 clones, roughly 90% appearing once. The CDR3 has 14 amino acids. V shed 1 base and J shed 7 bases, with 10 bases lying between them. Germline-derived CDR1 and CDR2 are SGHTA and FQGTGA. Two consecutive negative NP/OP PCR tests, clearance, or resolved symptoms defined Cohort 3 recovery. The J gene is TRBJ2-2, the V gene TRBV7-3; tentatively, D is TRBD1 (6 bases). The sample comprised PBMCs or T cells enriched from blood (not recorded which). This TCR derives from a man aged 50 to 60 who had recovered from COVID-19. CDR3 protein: CASSLIQGFGELFF. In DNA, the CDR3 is TGTGCCAGCAGCTTAATTCAGGGGTTCGGGGAGCTGTTTTTT.